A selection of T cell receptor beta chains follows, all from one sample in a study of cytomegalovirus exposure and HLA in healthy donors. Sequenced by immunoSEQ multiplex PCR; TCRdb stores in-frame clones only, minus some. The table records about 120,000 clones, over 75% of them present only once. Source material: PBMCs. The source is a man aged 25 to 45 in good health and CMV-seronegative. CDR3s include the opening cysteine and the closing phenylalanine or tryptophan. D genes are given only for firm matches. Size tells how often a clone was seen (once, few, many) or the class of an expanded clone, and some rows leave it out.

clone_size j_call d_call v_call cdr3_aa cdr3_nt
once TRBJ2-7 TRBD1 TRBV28 CASSSTHRDRGFYEQYF TGTGCCAGCAGTTCCACTCACCGGGACAGGGGTTTCTACGAGCAGTACTTC
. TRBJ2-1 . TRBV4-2 CASSHARDSAGNEQFF TGTGCCAGCAGCCATGCCCGGGACAGCGCGGGGAATGAGCAGTTCTTC
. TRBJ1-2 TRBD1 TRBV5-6 CASSLDRQGSKGYTF TGTGCCAGCAGCTTGGACAGACAGGGATCGAAAGGCTACACCTTC
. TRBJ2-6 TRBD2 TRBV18 CASSPLAGGDSGANVLTF TGTGCCAGCTCACCACTTGCGGGGGGCGACTCTGGGGCCAACGTCCTGACTTTC
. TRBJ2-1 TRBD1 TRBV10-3 CAISGGDRVFNEQFF TGTGCCATCAGTGGGGGGGACAGGGTCTTCAATGAGCAGTTCTTC
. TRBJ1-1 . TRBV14 CASSQVAGQGSNTEAFF TGTGCCAGCAGCCAAGTCGCAGGGCAGGGGAGTAACACTGAAGCTTTCTTT
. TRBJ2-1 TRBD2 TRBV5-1 CASSYLAGRYNEQFF TGCGCCAGCAGCTATCTAGCGGGGCGTTACAATGAGCAGTTCTTC
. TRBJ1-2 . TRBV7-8 CASSTRDSLHGYTF TGTGCCAGCAGCACCCGGGACTCCCTGCATGGCTACACCTTC
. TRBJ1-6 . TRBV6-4 CAGSPYGGYNSPLHF TGTGCCGGCAGCCCTTACGGGGGCTATAATTCACCCCTCCACTTT
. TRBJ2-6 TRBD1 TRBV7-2 CASSFGQGAGGANVLTF TGTGCCAGCAGCTTCGGACAGGGGGCGGGCGGGGCCAACGTCCTGACTTTC
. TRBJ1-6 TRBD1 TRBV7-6 CASSSRTGVDSPLHF TGTGCCAGCAGCTCCCGGACAGGGGTAGATTCACCCCTCCACTTT
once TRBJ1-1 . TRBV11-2 CASSLVARGRNTEAFF TGTGCCAGCAGCTTAGTGGCCAGGGGAAGGAACACTGAAGCTTTCTTT
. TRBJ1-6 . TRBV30 CAWSVRTVSPLGSPLHF TGTGCCTGGAGTGTACGGACAGTTTCCCCGTTAGGATCACCCCTCCACTTT
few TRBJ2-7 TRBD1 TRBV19 CASSIFRDRGYEQYF TGTGCCAGTAGTATCTTCCGGGACAGGGGCTACGAGCAGTACTTC
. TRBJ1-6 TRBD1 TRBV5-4 CASSFAGGHSPLHF TGTGCCAGCAGCTTCGCAGGGGGGCATTCACCCCTCCACTTT
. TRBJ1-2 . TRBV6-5 CASSYSLQSWAYGYTF TGTGCCAGCAGTTACTCTCTCCAGTCCTGGGCCTATGGCTACACCTTC
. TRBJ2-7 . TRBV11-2 CASSLTPGISYEQYF TGTGCCAGCAGCTTAACCCCAGGGATTAGCTACGAGCAGTACTTC
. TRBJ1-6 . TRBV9 CASSVEGQESPLHF TGTGCCAGCAGCGTAGAAGGCCAGGAATCACCCCTCCACTTT
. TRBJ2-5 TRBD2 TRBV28 CASSYPGTSGVTGETQYF TGTGCCAGCAGCTACCCCGGGACTAGCGGGGTCACGGGGGAGACCCAGTACTTC
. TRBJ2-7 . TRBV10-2 CASSVSREGGYEQYF TGCGCCAGCAGTGTATCTAGGGAAGGGGGCTACGAGCAGTACTTC
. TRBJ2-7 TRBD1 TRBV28 CASSLLRTGGYEQYF TGTGCCAGCAGTTTACTCAGGACAGGGGGCTACGAGCAGTACTTC
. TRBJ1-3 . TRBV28 CASSLRGHFSGNTIYF TGTGCCAGCAGTTTAAGGGGCCACTTCTCTGGAAACACCATATATTTT
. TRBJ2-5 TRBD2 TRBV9 CASSADPLAGGQETQYF TGTGCCAGCAGCGCGGACCCTCTAGCGGGGGGCCAAGAGACCCAGTACTTC
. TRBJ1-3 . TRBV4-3 CASSQDVGNTIYF TGCGCCAGCAGCCAAGACGTGGGAAACACCATATATTTT
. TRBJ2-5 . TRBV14 CASSRAGQQETQYF TGTGCCAGCAGTCGAGCGGGCCAACAAGAGACCCAGTACTTC
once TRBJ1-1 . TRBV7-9 CASSSVNAGKGMNTEAFF TGTGCCAGCAGCTCAGTTAATGCGGGGAAAGGGATGAACACTGAAGCTTTCTTT
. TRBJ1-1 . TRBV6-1 CASSDAINTEAFF TGTGCCAGCAGTGATGCGATAAACACTGAAGCTTTCTTT
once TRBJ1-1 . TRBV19 CASSIARDSEAFF TGTGCCAGTAGTATAGCCAGGGATAGTGAAGCTTTCTTT
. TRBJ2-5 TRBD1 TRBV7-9 CASSSIGQVQETQYF TGTGCCAGCAGCTCCATTGGACAGGTTCAAGAGACCCAGTACTTC
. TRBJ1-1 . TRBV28 CASSFPSNIEAFF TGTGCCAGCAGTTTCCCTTCGAACATTGAAGCTTTCTTT
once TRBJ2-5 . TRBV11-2 CASSTLTGRPQETQYF TGTGCCAGCAGCACCTTGACAGGGAGGCCCCAAGAGACCCAGTACTTC
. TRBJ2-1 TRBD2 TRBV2 CASSDLAGGPHEQFF TGTGCCAGCAGTGATCTAGCGGGGGGGCCTCATGAGCAGTTCTTC
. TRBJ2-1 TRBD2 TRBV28 CASSLSLAGGLYNEQFF TGTGCCAGCAGTTTATCCCTAGCGGGGGGCCTCTACAATGAGCAGTTCTTC
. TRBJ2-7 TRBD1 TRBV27 CASTKSAGTVNYEQYF TGTGCCAGCACCAAATCAGCCGGGACAGTTAATTACGAGCAGTACTTC
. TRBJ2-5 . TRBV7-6 CASSLGLPETQYF TGTGCCAGCAGCTTGGGCCTCCCGGAGACCCAGTACTTC